Here is one TCR beta chain with its context. The antigen is not known. CDR1 and CDR2 (germline): KGHSH, LQKENI. The CDR3 covers 15 residues. J was trimmed by 2 bases and V by 3 bases; bases with no gene match: 5. This sample is drawn from a study of cytomegalovirus exposure and HLA in healthy donors. Study-wide context: Falling in the Caucasian-associated ancestry cluster were 81% of a few hundred genotyped donors.

Study-wide points: Presence/absence analyses assumed roughly uniform sequencing depth across donors. A later analysis appeared to link common viral pathogens to several of the most significant clusters. Analysis performed later showed TCR beta chains linked to HLA being more clonally expanded than equally common others.

PCR employed 60 Vbeta and 13 Jbeta primers. The protocol was immunoSEQ multiplex PCR, while the TCRdb copy is restricted to in-frame clones and leaves out a portion. The repertoire holds 110,000 or so clones, with 67% as singletons. This receptor was taken from a man younger than 30 in good health and CMV-seropositive. Source material: PBMCs. The chain has TRBV18 and TRBJ2-3; 7 positions match TRBD2. The CDR3 region is CASSPWTRHTDTQYF. In DNA, the CDR3 is TGTGCCAGCTCACCGTGGACTAGGCACACAGATACGCAGTATTTT.